These 8 T cell receptor beta chains came from one sample sequenced in a study of T cells of healthy individuals. In TCRdb, the 5' RACE reads were re-called with MiXCR into one record per CDR3 protein. The sample carries about 82,000 distinct CDR3 sequences, around 5.1% recorded once. Source of these receptors: a female donor in good health.

The genes are TRBV20-1 and TRBJ1-6; perhaps TRBD1 as D (6 bases). The CDR3 is 14 amino acids. Germline-derived CDR1 and CDR2 are DFQATT and SNEGSKA (reference sequence). The V gene lost 0 bases and the J gene lost 9 bases, with 12 bases spanning the gap. CDR3 DNA: TGCAGTGCTAGAGATAACAGGGATGGTTCACCCCTCCACTTT. Its translation is CSARDNRDGSPLHF.

There are many counts of this clonotype. The rearrangement uses TRBV6-1 and TRBJ2-3; 16 bases align to TRBD2. The CDR3 length is 16 residues. V dropped 7 bases and J dropped 6; count of bases not matched to a gene: 7. From germline, CDR1 is MNHNS and CDR2 SASEGT. DNA of the CDR3: TGTGCCAGCACCCCGTGGGGACTAGCGGGAGGGGATACGCAGTATTTT. Its translation: CASTPWGLAGGDTQYF.

At least ten counts were recorded for this clonotype. The gene calls are TRBV4-3 and TRBJ2-5; perhaps TRBD2 as D (5 bases). This CDR3 spans 15 amino acids. Germline V gene data show CDR1 as LGHNA and CDR2 as YSLEER. The V gene lost 1 base and the J gene lost 5 bases, with 14 bases spanning the gap. Here the CDR3 reads CASSQGRSGPETQYF. For the CDR3, the DNA is TGCGCCAGCAGCCAAGGGCGAAGCGGCCCTGAGACCCAGTACTTC.

The chain employs TRBV5-5 and TRBJ1-3; 9 nucleotides align to TRBD1. Germline values: CDR1 SGHKS, CDR2 YYEKEE (reference sequence). This CDR3 comprises 16 residues. The V gene end was trimmed by 0 bases and the J gene end by 4 bases; junction bases not matched to a gene: 5. The CDR3 DNA is TGTGCCAGCAGCTTGGAAGGGACAGGGAGCGGAAACACCATATATTTT. Protein: CASSLEGTGSGNTIYF.

Remarks on this clonotype: A much larger clone lies one base from this, so it may be a read error. This chain joins TRBV29-1 and TRBJ2-3, with D tentatively TRBD2 (6 bases). This CDR3 has 11 amino acids. Per the germline V gene, CDR1 is SQVTM and CDR2 is ANQGSEA. V was clipped by 6 bases and J by 4 bases, with 8 bases between them. The chain's CDR3 is CSVASADTQYF. Here the CDR3 DNA reads TGCAGCGTAGCTAGCGCAGATACGCAGTATTTT.

This clonotype was counted ten times or more. The rearrangement joins TRBV28 to TRBJ2-1; 11 bases are a match to TRBD1. Germline CDR1 is MDHEN and CDR2 is SYDVKM. This CDR3 comprises 20 residues. The trim removed 6 bases at V and 6 bases at J, leaving 22 bases unmatched. The CDR3 DNA is TGTGCCAGCAGAGGGGACAGGGGGGTGGTGGGTACAGGAGGGTTCAATGAGCAGTTCTTC. This codes for CASRGDRGVVGTGGFNEQFF. Using reference TRBV28 and TRBJ2-1 for the parts outside the CDR3, the full variable domain is DVKVTQSSRYLVKRTGEKVFLECVQDMDHENMFWYRQDPGLGLRLIYFSYDVKMKEKGDIPEGYSVSREKKERFSLILESASTNQTSMYLCASRGDRGVVGTGGFNEQFFGPGTRLTVL.

The sample holds many counts of this clonotype. The chain couples TRBV6-6 to TRBJ2-1, with TRBD2 identical over 12 bases. The CDR3 sequence is 16 residues long. Trimming removed 5 bases from V and 2 bases from J; junction bases left unmatched: 4. CDR1 is MNHNY, CDR2 SVGAGI, per germline (reference sequence). In nucleotides, the CDR3 is TGTGCCAGCAGTCTGACTAGCGGGGGAGCCTACAATGAGCAGTTCTTC. Encoded protein: CASSLTSGGAYNEQFF.

This clonotype was picked up many times. This chain uses TRBV29-1 with TRBJ1-1, with 7 bases matching TRBD1. There are 13 residues in the CDR3. CDR1 is SQVTM, CDR2 ANQGSEA, per germline. The ends lost 4 bases at V and 4 bases at J; junction bases unmatched: 6. The CDR3 sequence is CSVVKTGITEAFF. The CDR3 DNA reads TGCAGCGTTGTCAAGACAGGGATCACTGAAGCTTTCTTT.